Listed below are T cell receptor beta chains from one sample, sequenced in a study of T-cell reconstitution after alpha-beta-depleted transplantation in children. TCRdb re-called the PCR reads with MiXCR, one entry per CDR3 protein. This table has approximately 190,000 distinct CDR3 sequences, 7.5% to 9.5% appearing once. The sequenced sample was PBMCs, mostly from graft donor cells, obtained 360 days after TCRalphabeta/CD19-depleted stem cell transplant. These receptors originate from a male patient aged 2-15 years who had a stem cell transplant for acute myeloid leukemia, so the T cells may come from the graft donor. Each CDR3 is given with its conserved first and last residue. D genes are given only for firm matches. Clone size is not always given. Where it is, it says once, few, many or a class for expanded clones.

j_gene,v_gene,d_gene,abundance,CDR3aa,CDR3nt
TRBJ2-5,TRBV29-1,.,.,CSVDGAEQETQYF,TGCAGCGTTGACGGGGCAGAGCAAGAGACCCAGTACTTC
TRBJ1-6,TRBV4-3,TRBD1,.,CASSQDPQGINSPLHF,TGCGCCAGCAGCCAAGATCCACAGGGGATCAATTCACCCCTCCACTTT
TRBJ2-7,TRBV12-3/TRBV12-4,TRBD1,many,CASSPRDRGPYEQYF,TGTGCCAGCAGTCCCCGGGACAGGGGACCCTACGAGCAGTACTTC
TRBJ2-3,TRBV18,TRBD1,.,CASSPVTGATDTQYF,TGTGCCAGCTCACCGGTTACAGGGGCCACAGATACGCAGTATTTT
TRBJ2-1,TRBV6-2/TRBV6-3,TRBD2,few,CASSYTLLAQYEQFF,TGTGCCAGCAGTTACACTCTACTAGCGCAGTACGAGCAGTTCTTC
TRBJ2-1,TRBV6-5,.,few,CASSYVGDSYNEQFF,TGTGCCAGCAGTTATGTAGGCGATTCCTACAATGAGCAGTTCTTC
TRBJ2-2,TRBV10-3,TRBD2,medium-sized,CAITDWAGENTGELFF,TGTGCCATCACCGACTGGGCGGGGGAAAACACCGGGGAGCTGTTTTTT
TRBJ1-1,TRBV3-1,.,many,CASSQEPVMNTEAFF,TGTGCCAGCAGCCAAGAACCCGTAATGAACACTGAAGCTTTCTTT
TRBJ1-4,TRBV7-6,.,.,CASSGVALDEKLFF,TGTGCCAGCAGCGGGGTTGCTCTGGATGAAAAACTGTTTTTT
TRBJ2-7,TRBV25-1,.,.,CASSESTADTTYEQYF,TGTGCCAGCAGTGAATCTACGGCGGACACCACCTACGAGCAGTACTTC
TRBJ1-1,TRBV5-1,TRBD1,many,CASSLTGGKNTEAFF,TGCGCCAGCAGCTTGACAGGGGGTAAGAACACTGAAGCTTTCTTT
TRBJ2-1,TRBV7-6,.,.,CASTLRPLPSYNEQFF,TGTGCCAGCACTCTTCGTCCCCTCCCTTCCTACAATGAGCAGTTCTTC
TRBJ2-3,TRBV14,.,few,CASSQDREDTQYF,TGTGCCAGCAGCCAAGATCGCGAGGATACGCAGTATTTT
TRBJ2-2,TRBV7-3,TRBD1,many,CASSPWGTANTGELFF,TGTGCCAGCAGCCCATGGGGGACAGCGAACACCGGGGAGCTGTTTTTT
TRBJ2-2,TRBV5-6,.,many,CASSLVRTVNTGELFF,TGTGCCAGCAGCTTGGTTCGGACGGTGAACACCGGGGAGCTGTTTTTT
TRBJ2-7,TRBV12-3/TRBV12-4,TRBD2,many,CASSLGGSDYEQYF,TGTGCCAGCAGTTTAGGCGGGAGTGACTACGAGCAGTACTTC
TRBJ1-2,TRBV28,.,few,CASSSAPGFNYGYTF,TGTGCCAGCAGTTCCGCGCCAGGGTTCAACTATGGCTACACCTTC
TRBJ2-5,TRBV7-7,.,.,CASSLGTGSLQETQYF,TGTGCTAGCAGCTTAGGCACAGGGTCCTTACAAGAGACCCAGTACTTC
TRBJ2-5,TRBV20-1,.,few,CSVPLPGRETQYF,TGCAGTGTCCCGCTTCCGGGGCGGGAGACCCAGTACTTC
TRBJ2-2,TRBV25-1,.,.,CASRHSTNTGELFF,TGTGCCAGCAGACACAGTACGAACACCGGGGAGCTGTTTTTT
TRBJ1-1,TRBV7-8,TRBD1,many,CASRRGAGGDMYTEAFF,TGTGCCAGCAGGAGGGGCGCAGGGGGCGATATGTACACTGAAGCTTTCTTT
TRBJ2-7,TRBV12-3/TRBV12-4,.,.,CASRETVGYEQYF,TGTGCCAGCAGGGAGACGGTCGGCTACGAGCAGTACTTC
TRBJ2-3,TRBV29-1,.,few,CSVVRGFSPTDTQYF,TGCAGCGTTGTCCGGGGCTTCAGCCCCACAGATACGCAGTATTTT
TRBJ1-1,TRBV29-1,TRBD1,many,CSDTTGMGTEAFF,TGCAGCGACACGACAGGGATGGGCACTGAAGCTTTCTTT
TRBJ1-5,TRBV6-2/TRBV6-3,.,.,CASSYPTDNQPQHF,TGTGCCAGCAGTTACCCCACAGATAATCAGCCCCAGCATTTT
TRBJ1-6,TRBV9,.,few,CASSVTGDSPLHF,TGTGCCAGCAGCGTTACCGGGGATTCACCCCTCCACTTT
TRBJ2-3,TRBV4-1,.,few,CASSRDLYF,TGCGCCAGCAGCCGGGACCTGTATTTT
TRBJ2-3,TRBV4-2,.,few,CASSQDLSRGGTDTQYF,TGTGCCAGCAGCCAAGATCTGTCCCGAGGGGGCACAGATACGCAGTATTTT
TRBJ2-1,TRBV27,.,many,CASRESWSSYNEQFF,TGTGCCAGCAGAGAGAGTTGGAGCTCCTACAATGAGCAGTTCTTC
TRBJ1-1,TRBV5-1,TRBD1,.,CASSTTGQLSTEAFF,TGCGCCAGCAGCACGACGGGACAGTTATCCACTGAAGCTTTCTTT
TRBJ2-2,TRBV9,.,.,CASSIRGLGNTGELFF,TGTGCCAGCAGCATCAGGGGCCTCGGCAACACCGGGGAGCTGTTTTTT
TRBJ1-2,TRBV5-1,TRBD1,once,CASSLDGQGYGYTF,TGCGCCAGCAGCTTGGATGGACAGGGCTATGGCTACACCTTC
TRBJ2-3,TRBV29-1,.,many,CSAGLGTDTQYF,TGCAGCGCAGGTCTAGGCACAGATACGCAGTATTTT
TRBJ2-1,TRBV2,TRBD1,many,CASSEVTGVNEQFF,TGTGCCAGCAGTGAAGTGACAGGGGTCAATGAGCAGTTCTTC
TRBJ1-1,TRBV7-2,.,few,CASSPRTYTEAFF,TGTGCCAGCAGCCCGAGGACCTACACTGAAGCTTTCTTT
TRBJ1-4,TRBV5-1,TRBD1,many,CASSFQQGDGEKLFF,TGCGCCAGCAGCTTTCAACAGGGGGATGGTGAAAAACTGTTTTTT
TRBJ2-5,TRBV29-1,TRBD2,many,CSVGALAGAETQYF,TGCAGCGTTGGGGCCCTAGCGGGAGCTGAGACCCAGTACTTC
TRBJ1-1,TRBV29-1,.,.,CSVVVQGNTEAFF,TGCAGCGTTGTGGTACAGGGGAACACTGAAGCTTTCTTT
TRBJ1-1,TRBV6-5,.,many,CASSYSRLGRTEAFF,TGTGCCAGCAGTTACTCACGGCTGGGCCGCACTGAAGCTTTCTTT
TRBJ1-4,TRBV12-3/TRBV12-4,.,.,CASTLSVTNEKLFF,TGTGCCAGCACTCTGTCGGTGACTAATGAAAAACTGTTTTTT
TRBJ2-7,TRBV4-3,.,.,CASSQERLYYEQYF,TGCGCCAGCAGCCAAGAGAGACTATACTACGAGCAGTACTTC
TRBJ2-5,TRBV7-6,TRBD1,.,CASSPRQGANGETQYF,TGTGCCAGCAGCCCGAGACAGGGGGCGAATGGAGAGACCCAGTACTTC
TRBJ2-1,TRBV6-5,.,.,CASSYDRLGSYNEQFF,TGTGCCAGCAGTTACGACAGGCTAGGGTCCTACAATGAGCAGTTCTTC
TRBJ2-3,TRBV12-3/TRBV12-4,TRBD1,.,CASSLRTGLVDTQYF,TGTGCCAGCAGTTTAAGGACAGGTTTGGTAGATACGCAGTATTTT
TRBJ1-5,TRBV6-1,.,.,CASSPNPIGLINQPQHF,TGTGCCAGCAGCCCAAACCCGATCGGACTGATCAATCAGCCCCAGCATTTT
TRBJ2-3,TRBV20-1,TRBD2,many,CSARGLAGSTDTQYF,TGCAGTGCTAGGGGACTAGCGGGCAGCACAGATACGCAGTATTTT
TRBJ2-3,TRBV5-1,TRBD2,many,CASSLAKGLAGTSMTDTQYF,TGCGCCAGCAGCTTGGCTAAGGGACTAGCTGGTACATCAATGACAGATACGCAGTATTTT
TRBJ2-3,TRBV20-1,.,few,CSARGISSTDTQYF,TGCAGTGCTAGAGGCATCTCAAGCACAGATACGCAGTATTTT
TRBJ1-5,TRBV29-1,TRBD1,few,CSVATGIHQPQHF,TGCAGCGTTGCGACAGGGATTCATCAGCCCCAGCATTTT
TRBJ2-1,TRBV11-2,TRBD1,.,CASSFWTGESAEQFF,TGTGCCAGCAGCTTTTGGACAGGGGAATCAGCCGAGCAGTTCTTC
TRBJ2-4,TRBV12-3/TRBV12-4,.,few,CASSTQGSKNIQYF,TGTGCCAGCAGTACACAGGGTAGCAAAAACATTCAGTACTTC
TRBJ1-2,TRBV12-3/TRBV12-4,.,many,CASTNSGGYTF,TGTGCCAGCACCAACAGCGGTGGCTACACCTTC
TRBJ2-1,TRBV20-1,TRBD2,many,CSAWDYLVMNEQFF,TGCAGTGCCTGGGACTACCTAGTAATGAATGAGCAGTTCTTC
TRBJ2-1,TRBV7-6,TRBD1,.,CASSSYRGLGNEQFF,TGTGCCAGCAGCTCTTACAGGGGGCTCGGAAATGAGCAGTTCTTC
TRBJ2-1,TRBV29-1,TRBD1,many,CSVVQLRTGGRDEQFF,TGCAGCGTTGTACAGTTGAGGACAGGGGGCAGGGATGAGCAGTTCTTC